This TCR beta chain was sequenced for a study of cytomegalovirus exposure and HLA in healthy donors. The study ran its PCR with 60 Vbeta and 13 Jbeta primers. Repertoires were generated with immunoSEQ multiplex PCR, while TCRdb's copy carries only in-frame clones and drops some. The sample includes some 170,000 clones, 81% of them seen just once. Each donor was healthy, and each was a bone marrow donor. Nominal health characterized the donors when sampled, though unrecorded immune exposures were likely. Remarks on this clone: Its antigen is not identified.

Overall study findings and caveats: Differences between HLA loci emerged in a later analysis of TCR association rates, with DRB1 most and HLA-C fewest. In a later analysis, the majority of CMV-associated beta chains seemingly showed HLA restriction.

The germline V gene has CDR1 SQVTM and CDR2 ANQGSEA. CDR3 length: 13 amino acids. The source is a woman aged 18-29 years in good health and CMV-seropositive. Material for sequencing was PBMCs. The V gene is TRBV29-1, the J gene TRBJ2-5; D uncertain. Matching the DNA end better, TRBJ2-7 makes the J call doubtful. For the CDR3, the DNA is TGCAGCGTTGAAGATGGTTACAACTACGAGCAGTACTTC. Translated, it gives CSVEDGYNYEQYF.